The sequence of this T cell receptor (beta chain) was determined in a study of cytomegalovirus exposure and HLA in healthy donors. Study results and caveats: Later analysis identified a missense DCLRE1C variant that was linked to TCR beta V- and J-gene trimming. TCR beta sequences reportedly predicted the HLA-A and HLA-B alleles of most subjects accurately. The study designated over 150 TCR beta chains cytomegalovirus-associated. Presence/absence analysis assumed near-uniform sequencing depth across donors.

Regarding this clone: The antigen is unknown.

Germline V gives CDR1 MNHEY, CDR2 SMNVEV (reference sequence). Trimming removed 8 bases from V and 7 bases from J, with 21 bases in between. This CDR3 comprises 14 residues. The PCR had 60 Vbeta and 13 Jbeta primers. Using immunoSEQ multiplex PCR, the repertoire was profiled, and TCRdb retains in-frame clones only, with some absent. This sample has over 85,000 clones; around 64% occur once, and the top ten carry about 2.1%. The receptor comes from a man younger than 45 in good health and CMV-seronegative. V is TRBV27 and J is TRBJ2-7, with no clear D. The sample was PBMCs. The CDR3 DNA sequence: TGTGCCAGCCACGGGTGGAGAGAGCCTGGAGAGCAGTACTTC. Translating it yields CASHGWREPGEQYF.